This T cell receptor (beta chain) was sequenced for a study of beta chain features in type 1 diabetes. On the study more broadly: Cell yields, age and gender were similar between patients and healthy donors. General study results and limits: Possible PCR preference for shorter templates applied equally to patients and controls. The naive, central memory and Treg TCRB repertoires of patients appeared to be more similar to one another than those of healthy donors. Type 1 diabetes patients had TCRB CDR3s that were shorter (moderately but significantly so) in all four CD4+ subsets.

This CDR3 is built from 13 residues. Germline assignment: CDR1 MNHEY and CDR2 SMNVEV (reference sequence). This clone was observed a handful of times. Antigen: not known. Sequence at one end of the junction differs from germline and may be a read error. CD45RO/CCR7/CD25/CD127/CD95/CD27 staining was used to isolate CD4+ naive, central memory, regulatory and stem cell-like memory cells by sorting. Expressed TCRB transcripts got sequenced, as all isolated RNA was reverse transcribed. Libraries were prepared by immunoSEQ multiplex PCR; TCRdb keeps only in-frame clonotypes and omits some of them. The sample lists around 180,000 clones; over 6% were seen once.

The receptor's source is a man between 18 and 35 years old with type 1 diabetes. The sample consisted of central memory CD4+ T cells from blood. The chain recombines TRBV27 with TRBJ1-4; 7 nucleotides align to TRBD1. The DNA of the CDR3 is TGTGCCAGCAGTTTAAGGGGGCATGACAAACTGTTTTTT. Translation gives CASSLRGHDKLFF.